The rows below give T cell receptor beta chains drawn from one sample of a study of T-cell memory formation after mild COVID-19. One entry per CDR3 protein, called by TCRdb with MiXCR from the 5' RACE reads. The profile shows fewer than 500,000 distinct CDR3 sequences, around a quarter of them singletons. Sequenced sample: PBMCs or a T cell subset sorted from them (not recorded which). Source of these receptors: an adult woman who had mild COVID-19 (a few samples of this study predate the infection). Cell type and time point are not known. Each CDR3 is given with its conserved first and last residue. Each record gives: V gene, clone size, D gene, J gene, CDR3 protein, CDR3 DNA. The D gene is left open where the match is weak. The size field is filled for only some rows; it gives once, few, many or a size class.

v_call: TRBV11-2
clone_size: .
d_call: TRBD2
j_call: TRBJ2-3
cdr3_aa: CASSLELAGETDTQYF
cdr3_nt: TGTGCCAGCAGCTTAGAACTAGCGGGGGAAACAGATACGCAGTATTTT

v_call: TRBV5-1
clone_size: few
d_call: TRBD2
j_call: TRBJ2-3
cdr3_aa: CASSPLTSGRTDTQYF
cdr3_nt: TGCGCCAGCAGCCCCCTGACTAGCGGGCGCACAGATACGCAGTATTTT

v_call: TRBV5-1
clone_size: few
d_call: TRBD1
j_call: TRBJ2-3
cdr3_aa: CASSRDRGGGTDTQYF
cdr3_nt: TGCGCCAGCAGTCGGGACAGGGGAGGTGGCACAGATACGCAGTATTTT

v_call: TRBV10-3
clone_size: .
d_call: TRBD1
j_call: TRBJ2-7
cdr3_aa: CAISEASTGEQYF
cdr3_nt: TGTGCCATCAGTGAGGCCTCGACAGGGGAGCAGTACTTC

v_call: TRBV3-1
clone_size: few
d_call: .
j_call: TRBJ1-6
cdr3_aa: CASSQLRGNSPLHF
cdr3_nt: TGTGCCAGCAGCCAGCTTCGGGGAAATTCACCCCTCCACTTT

v_call: TRBV7-9
clone_size: .
d_call: TRBD1
j_call: TRBJ2-3
cdr3_aa: CASTMTGADTQYF
cdr3_nt: TGTGCCAGCACCATGACAGGGGCAGATACGCAGTATTTT

v_call: TRBV6-5
clone_size: few
d_call: .
j_call: TRBJ2-2
cdr3_aa: CASSHGETGELFF
cdr3_nt: TGTGCCAGCAGTCACGGGGAAACCGGGGAGCTGTTTTTT

v_call: TRBV7-9
clone_size: .
d_call: TRBD1
j_call: TRBJ2-7
cdr3_aa: CASSLATGKASYEQYF
cdr3_nt: TGTGCCAGCAGCTTAGCGACAGGGAAAGCCTCCTACGAGCAGTACTTC

v_call: TRBV7-6
clone_size: few
d_call: .
j_call: TRBJ2-7
cdr3_aa: CASSLRPHRQGTTEQYF
cdr3_nt: TGTGCCAGCAGCCTAAGACCCCACAGACAGGGGACTACGGAGCAGTACTTC

v_call: TRBV6-5
clone_size: few
d_call: TRBD1
j_call: TRBJ1-2
cdr3_aa: CASSYSGTGGDYGYTF
cdr3_nt: TGTGCCAGCAGTTACTCTGGGACAGGGGGAGACTATGGCTACACCTTC

v_call: TRBV11-1
clone_size: few
d_call: TRBD2
j_call: TRBJ2-7
cdr3_aa: CASSLKREGYEQYF
cdr3_nt: TGTGCCAGCAGCTTGAAGCGGGAGGGCTACGAGCAGTACTTC

v_call: TRBV10-3
clone_size: few
d_call: .
j_call: TRBJ2-5
cdr3_aa: CAIKNRETQYF
cdr3_nt: TGTGCCATCAAAAATCGGGAGACCCAGTACTTC

v_call: TRBV11-2
clone_size: .
d_call: .
j_call: TRBJ2-5
cdr3_aa: CASSHPQGGETQYF
cdr3_nt: TGTGCCAGCAGCCACCCGCAGGGTGGAGAGACCCAGTACTTC

v_call: TRBV24-1
clone_size: few
d_call: .
j_call: TRBJ1-1
cdr3_aa: CATRDLNTEAFF
cdr3_nt: TGTGCCACCAGGGACCTTAACACTGAAGCTTTCTTT

v_call: TRBV30
clone_size: .
d_call: TRBD1
j_call: TRBJ1-4
cdr3_aa: CAWSAPLQGRFEKLFF
cdr3_nt: TGTGCCTGGAGCGCTCCCCTACAGGGGCGATTCGAAAAACTGTTTTTT

v_call: TRBV5-1
clone_size: .
d_call: .
j_call: TRBJ1-1
cdr3_aa: CASSPTTAMNTEAFF
cdr3_nt: TGCGCCAGCAGCCCTACGACAGCTATGAACACTGAAGCTTTCTTT